This T cell receptor beta chain was captured in a study of CD8+ T cells in alopecia areata. The overall study: The authors grafted skin from approximately 6-12-month-old C3H/HeJ donors with spontaneous alopecia onto roughly 6-11-week-old female C3H/HeJ mice.

RNA extraction and reverse transcription yielded cDNA as sequencing template. Produced via immunoSEQ multiplex PCR; TCRdb's table is partial and in-frame only. This sample carries around 290,000 clones, none of them present only once. It was with CD4, CD8alpha, NKG2D, NKG2ACE and other markers that pooled cutaneous lymph node cells were sorted. Germline assignment: CDR1 FNHDT and CDR2 SITEND (reference sequence). With 4 bases clipped from V and 3 bases from J, the junction kept 1 base outside the gene matches. The CDR3 length is 14 residues. General study findings and limits: Mice showed TCR sharing more clearly than patients did, possibly owing to HLA. Sequencing of scalp tissue also captures the resident alphabeta T cells of normal skin.

This clone has ten or more counts. Its target is not known. Gene names and germline refer to mouse. The CDR3 end is not reached by the read, which stops 4 residues before it; the germline J gene fills it in. The sample holds other DNA sequences that translate to the same CDR3. V usage is TRBV19 and J usage is TRBJ2-5; 11 nucleotides line up with TRBD2. The source material was CD4+ T cells sorted from a lymph node. This TCR derives from a C3H/HeJ mouse with alopecia areata. For the strain, the MHC haplotype given is H2-k. The sequenced part of the CDR3 DNA is TGTGCCAGCAGTCGGGACTGGGGGCAAGAC. This encodes CASSRDWGQD. The CDR3 as a whole reads CASSRDWGQDTQYF.